This T cell receptor (beta chain) was profiled in a study of T cell repertoires in cytomegalovirus infection. About the study: HLA-B-restricted CMV epitopes that are well studied, plus recently identified HLA-C-restricted ones, were used by the study.

Each CDR3 protein gets one entry after TCRdb re-called the reads with MiXCR. The sample has around 300,000 distinct CDR3 sequences, 20% to 25% seen once; the top ten hold roughly a fifth. This clonotype has a handful of counts. Antigen: not known. The CDR3 is 16 residues long. Trimming removed 3 bases at V and 9 bases at J, with 22 bases between. Germline assignment: CDR1 SGHRS and CDR2 YFSETQ. The gene calls are TRBV5-1 and TRBJ2-1; the D gene could be TRBD1 or TRBD2 (7 bases each). This specimen consisted of cultured PBMCs, obtained from culture after CMV antigen stimulation. This TCR was recovered from a human donor in good health (CMV status not recorded). Some clones in this sample may be carry-over from other donors' samples. The CDR3 nucleotides read TGCGCCAGCAGCTGGGGGAGGGGACAGCGACTAGGTGAGCAGTTCTTC. It encodes CASSWGRGQRLGEQFF.